This section outlines one TCR beta chain sequence together with its context. No cognate antigen has been identified for it. This entry belongs to a study of T cells in women clearing cervical HPV infection (dated by TCRdb to 2016 to 2018). Broadly, across the study: Cases were 20 to 25 women with histologically confirmed HPV16-related CIN3 or worse, including 2 invasive cancers. Among cases, blood sampling occurred a median of about 150 days after lesion detection, with an interquartile range of about 80 to 230 days. Blood from cases was collected at the visit at which the lesion was first identified, whereas blood from controls was collected once infection was no longer detected. The controls were 25 to 30 women whose single incident HPV16 infection cleared within 12 months with no development of precancer or cancer. HLA typing was available for only a few women, so HLA type could not be excluded as a confounder. Cases were matched to controls by age within five years and by the year the sample was collected. Nested within Costa Rica's Guanacaste HPV Natural History Study, an exploratory proof-of-principle case-control study compared TCR repertoires across cervical HPV16 outcomes. In the parent cohort, about 10,000 women aged 18 or older were enrolled in Guanacaste, Costa Rica, during about 1992 to 1994 and were followed for 6 to 7 years. Five blinded duplicates per group were added as quality controls, so that 60 or so samples were obtained: 50 or so participants and some 10 replicates. Median age was roughly 32 years in cases versus just over 37 in controls, and baseline characteristics did not differ significantly. Overall study results and their limits: Because the number of T cells in each sample was unknown, differences in richness could reflect differing T-cell content rather than repertoire biology. Random forest classifiers combining richness and V gene abundances distinguished cases from controls with an estimated AUC of roughly 0.81. Significantly higher TCR repertoire richness was observed in CIN3+ cases than in controls across sequencing depths, whereas no difference in evenness was found. The cross-sectional design could not show whether the associations came before the infection or were a result of it, and neither effector/memory subsets nor HPV-specific T cells were isolated.

Every participant had a single incident cervical HPV16 infection, and women with prevalent HPV16 infections were excluded. Cervical HPV DNA was detected with MY09/MY11 PCR, and genotyping was done with dot-blot hybridization. Around 15 mL of heparinized blood was centrifuged, after which the buffy coat was aliquoted, frozen at -30 degrees C, and then stored at -80 degrees C. Genomic DNA was extracted from buffy coat specimens using QIAGEN kits. Using the immunoSEQ assay, multiplex PCR amplified TCR beta CDR3 regions from an average of approximately 1,200 ng of genomic DNA per sample. To correct primer bias, the assay used a complete synthetic TCR repertoire to set an amplification baseline. The amplicons were sequenced using the Illumina platform. The original pipeline was this. Sequences were error-corrected by clustering with frequency ratios and a modified nearest-neighbor algorithm, then analyzed in the immunoSEQ Analyzer with IMGT gene definitions. At each rarefaction depth, TCR richness and evenness were averaged over 20 rarefaction repeats, and samples with fewer sequences than the depth were excluded. Wilcoxon rank sum tests with FDR correction were used to compare relative abundances of V, D and J genes between the groups. For the blinded duplicates, the intraclass correlation was over 95% for TCR richness and averaged about 75% across 66 gene segments. TCRdb obtained this table from immuneACCESS and retained in-frame rearrangements with V and J assigned. These tables miss some clones; where compared with another copy, unresolved V genes account for less than half of the shortfall, and the remainder is unexplained. The DNA gave D and trimming, while V, J and clone size come from that table. This sample's table has entries for under 40,000 clones. Roughly 4.2% of the sample comes from the top ten.

This clonotype was obtained from a woman between 18 and 70 years old with a cervical HPV16 infection that either progressed to CIN3+ or cleared (not recorded which). Specimen: blood buffy coat.

CDR3 sequence: CASSLAGFEYNEQFF. The part of the CDR3 DNA that was read is TGTGCCAGCAGCTTGGCCGGGTTCGAGTACAATGAG. The sequence joins TRBV5-6 to TRBJ2-1; confidence is insufficient to name the D gene. Coverage ceases 3 residues before the CDR3 finishes, and the germline J gene fills in the end. V gives up 0 bases and J gives up 4 bases, and the segment between their germline ends measures 11 bases. From the cysteine up to the phenylalanine, the CDR3 has a length of 15 residues. The DNA covers only part of the CDR3, 36 bases in frame from base 1. CDR1 is given as SGHDT and CDR2 as YYEEEE, both from the germline V gene.